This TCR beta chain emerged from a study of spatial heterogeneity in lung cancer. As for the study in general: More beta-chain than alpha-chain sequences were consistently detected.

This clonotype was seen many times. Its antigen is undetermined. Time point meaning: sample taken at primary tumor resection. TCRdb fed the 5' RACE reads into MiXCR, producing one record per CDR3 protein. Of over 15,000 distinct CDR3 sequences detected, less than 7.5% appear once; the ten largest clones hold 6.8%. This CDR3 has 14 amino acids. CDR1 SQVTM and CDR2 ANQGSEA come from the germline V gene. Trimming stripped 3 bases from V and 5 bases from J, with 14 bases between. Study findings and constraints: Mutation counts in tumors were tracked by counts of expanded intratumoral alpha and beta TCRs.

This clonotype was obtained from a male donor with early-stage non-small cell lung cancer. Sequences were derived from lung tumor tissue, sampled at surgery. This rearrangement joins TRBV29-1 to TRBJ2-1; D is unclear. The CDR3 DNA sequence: TGCAGCGTTGATCGTCCCTGGAGTGACAATGAGCAGTTCTTC. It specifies CSVDRPWSDNEQFF.